Presented here are 24 T cell receptor beta chains from one specimen sequenced in a study of regulatory T cells in long-lasting Graves disease. The time point was: newly diagnosed GD, antithyroid drugs for less than 3 months. From PBMCs, RNA was extracted and then used to make the TCR library. Researchers made TCR beta libraries by using iRepertoire HTBI primers and running Arm-PCR on CDR3 regions. MiXCR, applied by TCRdb to the multiplex PCR reads, yields one record per CDR3 protein. This table holds 250,000 or so distinct CDR3 sequences, 20% to 25% found once. The sequencing used peripheral blood mononuclear cells (PBMCs), collected at new diagnosis, from a patient treated with antithyroid drugs. These receptors were collected from a female donor with Graves disease.

This clonotype was seen repeatedly, ten times or more. The chain recombines TRBV2 with TRBJ2-4; 9 nucleotides match TRBD1. The CDR3 consists of 16 residues. Germline V gene sequence: CDR1 SNHLY, CDR2 FYNNEI. The trim removed 6 bases at V and 7 bases at J, leaving 13 bases unmatched. The DNA of the CDR3 is TGTGCCAGCAGCCGACGCCTCACAGGGGGCCAGAACATTCAGTACTTC. The encoded protein is CASSRRLTGGQNIQYF.

This clonotype was recorded at least ten times. The chain employs TRBV5-8 and TRBJ2-7; TRBD2 matches at 12 bases. CDR1 SGHTS and CDR2 YDEGEE come from the germline V gene. This CDR3 has 15 residues. V trimming: 5 bases; J trimming: 5 bases; junction bases outside the gene matches: 8. CDR3: CASSLAGGLGHEQYF. The CDR3 DNA follows: TGTGCCAGCAGTCTAGCGGGGGGGCTTGGCCACGAGCAGTACTTC.

This clonotype was found many times. This rearrangement joins TRBV3-1 to TRBJ2-4; TRBD2 agrees at 9 bases. The CDR3 is 14 residues long. The V segment lost 5 bases and the J segment 9 bases; nucleotides outside the gene matches: 8. The V gene's germline CDR1 is LGHDT and CDR2 YNNKEL (reference sequence). As DNA, the CDR3 is TGTGCCAGCAGCAAGACTAGCGGAGTGGGCATTCAGTACTTC. Translated, it gives CASSKTSGVGIQYF.

On this clonotype itself: One junction end does not reproduce the germline sequence, and a read error may be involved. CDR3 amino acids: CASSQAPIIGDNEQFF. CDR3 nucleotides: TGCGCCAGCAGCCAAGCCCCCATCATCGGGGACAATGAGCAGTTCTTC. This chain uses TRBV11-2 with TRBJ2-1, with D possibly TRBD2 on 5 matching bases. The germline CDR1 and CDR2 sequences are SGHAT and FQNNGV. The CDR3 loop spans 16 amino acids.

This clonotype has at least ten counts. The V gene is TRBV7-7, the J gene TRBJ2-1, with 9 bases lining up with TRBD1. This CDR3 has 15 amino acids. V lost 5 bases, J lost 6 bases, and 8 bases stayed unmatched. Germline-derived CDR1 and CDR2 are SSHAT and FNYEAQ (reference sequence). The CDR3 is CASSQGGTGLNEQFF. The CDR3 DNA follows: TGTGCCAGCAGCCAAGGTGGGACAGGGCTCAATGAGCAGTTCTTC.

In this sample, this clonotype turned up many times. Possible read error: a much larger clone is one base away. The chain recombines TRBV6-1 with TRBJ2-7, with D perhaps matching TRBD1 (6 bases). The CDR3 is 13 residues long. Deletions cut 6 bases from V and 0 bases from J, with 9 bases between. The germline CDR1 and CDR2 sequences are MNHNS and SASEGT. CDR3 DNA sequence: TGTGCCAGCAGGGCGGACAGCTCCTACGAGCAGTACTTC. This encodes CASRADSSYEQYF.

Details on this clonotype: One end of the junction is discordant with germline, which a read error may explain. V gene TRBV6-9 combines with J gene TRBJ2-5; TRBD2 agrees at 16 bases. Germline loops: CDR1 MNHGY, CDR2 SVAAGI. CDR3 length: 18 residues. The CDR3 DNA follows: TGTGCCAGCAGTTCAACGGGACTAGCGGGAGGGGGGTCGGAGACCCAGCACTTC. Its protein product is CASSSTGLAGGGSETQHF.

About this clonotype itself: It is likely a read error: a sequence one base away is far more abundant. V usage is TRBV6-5 and J usage is TRBJ2-5, with 11 bases fitting TRBD2. The CDR3 has 15 residues. Germline V gene data show CDR1 as MNHEY and CDR2 as SVGAGI. The CDR3 protein is CASSPTSGVQETKYF. The DNA for the CDR3 is TGTGCCAGCAGTCCGACTAGCGGGGTACAAGAGACCAAGTACTTC.

This clonotype was picked up many times. The chain carries TRBV11-3 and TRBJ2-7; TRBD1 might be the D (6 bases). Per germline, CDR1 SGHNT and CDR2 YENEEA. V lost 3 bases and J 7 bases, leaving 16 bases between the germline ends. The CDR3 has 14 amino acids. CDR3: CASSFPQGKGEQYF. The CDR3 region has the DNA TGTGCCAGCAGCTTCCCACAGGGAAAGGGAGAGCAGTACTTC.

Ten or more counts support this clonotype. Relative to the germline gene, one junction end is altered; a read error may explain this. The rearrangement joins TRBV4-1 to TRBJ1-5; D gene unclear. The length of the CDR3 is 15 residues. CDR1 is MGHRA and CDR2 is YSYEKL in the germline V gene. For the CDR3, the DNA is TGTGCCAGCAGCCAAGATCGGGCAGCCAATCAGCCCCAGCATTTT. It translates to CASSQDRAANQPQHF.

This clonotype was detected ten times or more. The chain joins TRBV7-9 to TRBJ2-1; D is unclear. Germline V gene sequence: CDR1 SEHNR, CDR2 FQNEAQ (reference sequence). This CDR3 comprises 13 residues. Deletions cut 4 bases from V and 5 bases from J, with 9 bases between. CDR3 residues: CASSYSGNNEQFF. In nucleotides, the CDR3 is TGTGCCAGCAGCTACTCAGGAAACAATGAGCAGTTCTTC. Drawing the rest from reference TRBV7-9 and TRBJ2-1, the complete variable domain is DTGVSQNPRHKITKRGQNVTFRCDPISEHNRLYWYRQTLGQGPEFLTYFQNEAQLEKSRLLSDRFSAERPKGSFSTLEIQRTEQGDSAMYLCASSYSGNNEQFFGPGTRLTVL.

This clonotype was counted ten times or more. The chain joins TRBV3-1 to TRBJ2-3; D is ambiguous. Germline CDR1 reads LGHDT; CDR2 reads YNNKEL (reference sequence). CDR3 length: 12 amino acids. Trimming took off 1 base at V and 7 bases at J, with 6 bases between the two ends. This CDR3 reads CASSQVKHTQYF. The DNA for the CDR3 is TGTGCCAGCAGCCAAGTCAAGCATACGCAGTATTTT.

This clonotype was counted a few times. The chain uses TRBV20-1 and TRBJ1-5; TRBD1 matches at 8 bases. The CDR3 runs to 14 residues. The germline CDR1 and CDR2 sequences are DFQATT and SNEGSKA (reference sequence). V shed 6 bases and J 0 bases; nucleotides not matched to a gene: 4. The CDR3 nucleotides read TGCAGTGCCGGACAGGGTTTTAGCAATCAGCCCCAGCATTTT. Protein product: CSAGQGFSNQPQHF.

This clonotype appeared many times. The gene calls are TRBV24-1 and TRBJ2-3; 11 bases match TRBD2. With V trimmed by 5 bases and J by 4 bases, 13 bases remained unmatched. Germline V gene sequence: CDR1 KGHDR, CDR2 SFDVKD. The CDR3 spans 18 residues. The chain's CDR3 is CATSATSGGPGKADTQYF. CDR3 nucleotides: TGTGCCACCAGTGCCACTAGCGGGGGACCGGGGAAGGCAGATACGCAGTATTTT.

This clonotype has a handful of counts. This may be a read error: a much more frequent sequence differs by one nucleotide. This chain connects TRBV10-3 to TRBJ2-7; D ambiguous. CDR1 ENHRY and CDR2 SYGVKD come from the germline V gene. The CDR3 has 12 amino acids. The CDR3: CATSDFSYEQYF. The CDR3 DNA follows: TGTGCCACCAGTGACTTTTCCTACGAGCAGTACTTC.

V gene TRBV30 combines with J gene TRBJ2-7; D gene uncertain. Trimming took off 0 bases at V and 7 bases at J, with 10 bases between the two ends. CDR3 size: 12 residues. Germline CDR1 reads GTSNPN; CDR2 reads SVGIG (reference sequence). The CDR3 DNA reads as TGTGCCTGGAGTGTAGTTGGGCCGGAGCAGTACTTC. This sequence encodes CAWSVVGPEQYF.

This clonotype has more than one count but fewer than ten. DNA of the CDR3: TGCAGTGCTAGAGATCCGCGGCAGAGGGGGTCCTATAATTCACCCCTCCACTTT. Translating gives CSARDPRQRGSYNSPLHF. The genes are TRBV20-1 and TRBJ1-6, with D perhaps TRBD1 (6 bases). Trimming took 0 bases from V and 1 from J, leaving 16 bases between them. The CDR3 sequence is 18 residues long. Germline CDR1 is DFQATT and CDR2 is SNEGSKA (reference sequence).

This clonotype has at least ten counts. J is TRBJ2-3 and V is TRBV9, with a weak D call TRBD2 (5 bases). This CDR3 spans 14 amino acids. Germline lookup yields CDR1 SGDLS and CDR2 YYNGEE. Trimming shortened V by 4 bases and J by 4 bases, and 13 bases separated the two germline ends. The CDR3 loop is CASSSRDFSDTQYF. CDR3 nucleotide sequence: TGTGCCAGCAGCTCGAGGGATTTCTCAGATACGCAGTATTTT.

This clonotype was recorded many times. The rearrangement joins TRBV27 to TRBJ1-5; TRBD1 matches at 7 bases. Germline V lookup: CDR1 MNHEY, CDR2 SMNVEV (reference sequence). V was pared by 6 bases and J by 7 bases, with 9 bases of the junction left unmatched. This CDR3 contains 14 residues. The CDR3 DNA follows: TGTGCCAGCAGAAAGACAGGGCCCCAGCAGCCCCAGCATTTT. Translation: CASRKTGPQQPQHF.

This clonotype was counted only a few times. The chain recombines TRBV5-4 with TRBJ1-2; 10 bases line up with TRBD1. The J segment lost 8 bases and the V segment lost 4 bases, leaving 8 bases of the junction unmatched. Looked up from germline, CDR1 is SGHNT and CDR2 is YYREEE (reference sequence). CDR3 size: 14 residues. The CDR3 reads CASSGDRGLYGYTF. The CDR3 nucleotides read TGTGCCAGCAGCGGGGACAGGGGTCTTTACGGCTACACCTTC.

This clonotype showed up many times. V and J are TRBV20-1 and TRBJ2-5; D is perhaps TRBD1 or TRBD2 (6 bases each). Per the germline V gene, CDR1 is DFQATT and CDR2 is SNEGSKA (reference sequence). The V end lost 6 bases, the J end lost 5 bases, and 19 bases lay between the germline ends. This CDR3 has 14 amino acids. The CDR3 nucleotides read TGCAGTGCCCCGAGAGGGGGGTACGGGGAGACCCAGTACTTC. Protein: CSAPRGGYGETQYF.

Points on this clonotype: One base separates it from a far larger clone, so it is likely a read error. The genes are TRBV7-2 and TRBJ2-5; possible D gene TRBD2, 5 bases. Gene TRBJ2-7 matches the end of the DNA better, so the J call may be wrong. Germline V gene data show CDR1 as SGHTA and CDR2 as FQGNSA. This CDR3 contains 15 residues. The CDR3 reads CASSLEASFNDEQYF. CDR3 DNA sequence: TGTGCCAGCAGCTTAGAGGCTAGCTTTAACGACGAGCAGTACTTC.

This clonotype was counted only a few times. This rearrangement joins TRBV29-1 to TRBJ1-2; D call uncertain. CDR1 and CDR2 (germline): SQVTM, ANQGSEA. The CDR3 extends over 9 amino acids. CDR3 DNA: TGCAGTCACGTGGAAGGCTACACCTTC. Its protein is CSHVEGYTF.

This clonotype has a single count. The J gene is TRBJ2-1, the V gene TRBV11-3, with D perhaps TRBD1 (6 bases). Trimming took off 5 bases at V and 11 bases at J, with 13 bases between the two ends. Germline V gives CDR1 SGHNT, CDR2 YENEEA. The CDR3 runs 12 residues. Here the CDR3 reads CASSLNRDKQFF. DNA for the CDR3: TGTGCCAGCAGCCTAAACAGGGATAAGCAGTTCTTC.